These 26 T cell receptor beta chains originate from one sample sequenced in a study of human T cells and chemical hapten exposure. The time point is: pre-sensitization, week 0. Noted treatment: therapeutic diphenylcyclopropenone sensitization with weekly scalp DPC. TCRdb re-analysed the RACE reads in MiXCR, keeping a single row per CDR3 protein. The sample gives about 180,000 distinct CDR3 sequences, 25% to 35% of which show up once; under 3% is in the top ten. Source: whole blood, taken in connection with sensitization to the hapten diphenylcyclopropenone (DPC). The receptors shown here come from a woman in her 30s with alopecia areata. Some clones in this sample may be carry-over from other donors' samples.

The rearrangement joins TRBV6-2 or TRBV6-3 to TRBJ2-5; 7 positions match TRBD2. Germline loops: CDR1 MNHEY, CDR2 SVGEGT. The ends lost 8 bases at V and 4 bases at J; junction bases unmatched: 16. The CDR3 length is 16 residues. The CDR3 is CASGGGSGRPGETQYF. DNA of the CDR3: TGTGCCAGCGGGGGGGGTAGCGGACGACCGGGAGAGACCCAGTACTTC.

This chain joins TRBV5-6 and TRBJ2-3; D perhaps matches TRBD2 (5 bases). Trimming cost V 0 bases and J 5 bases, with 19 bases left between them. The length of the CDR3 is 17 residues. Per germline, CDR1 SGHDT and CDR2 YYEEEE. CDR3 sequence (DNA): TGTGCCAGCAGCTTGGCTTTTAGGGAGATGGGAAGAGATACGCAGTATTTT. Its translation: CASSLAFREMGRDTQYF.

Ten or more counts support this clonotype. The chain is built from TRBV29-1 and TRBJ2-1, with no clear D. Trimming cost V 7 bases and J 6 bases, with 16 bases left between them. Germline CDR1 and CDR2: SQVTM and ANQGSEA. The CDR3 contains 13 residues. The CDR3 DNA reads TGCAGCGCACGGGCCACTTTATCCAATGAGCAGTTCTTC. It is translated as CSARATLSNEQFF.

This clonotype was observed a few times. J is TRBJ2-1 and V is TRBV27; the D is unclear. This CDR3 has 15 residues. Germline CDR1 MNHEY, CDR2 SMNVEV (reference sequence). Trimming shortened V by 3 bases and J by 3 bases, and 12 bases separated the two germline ends. Here the CDR3 reads CASSFGRGFYNEQFF. The CDR3 DNA reads as TGTGCCAGCAGTTTTGGAAGAGGCTTCTACAATGAGCAGTTCTTC.

This sequence joins TRBV7-2 and TRBJ2-7; 12 bases are a match to TRBD2. The ends lost 5 bases at V and 4 bases at J; junction bases unmatched: 12. Germline-derived CDR1 and CDR2 are SGHTA and FQGNSA. The CDR3 sequence is 17 residues long. The CDR3 DNA sequence: TGTGCCAGCAGCCCAATGACTAGCGGGAGATTAGTATACGAGCAGTACTTC. Its translation: CASSPMTSGRLVYEQYF.

This clonotype was counted between two and nine times. This chain uses TRBV24-1 with TRBJ2-7; 7 positions agree with TRBD2. V lost 4 bases, J lost 3 bases, and 5 bases stayed unmatched. The CDR3 sequence is 14 residues long. Germline assignment: CDR1 KGHDR and CDR2 SFDVKD. CDR3 bases: TGTGCCACCAGTGACGCTAGCGGATTCTACGAGCAGTACTTC. Translation gives CATSDASGFYEQYF.

J is TRBJ1-1 and V is TRBV5-1; 9 bases are a match to TRBD1. This CDR3 is 15 amino acids long. CDR1 is SGHRS and CDR2 is YFSETQ in the germline V gene. The trim removed 4 bases at V and 4 bases at J, leaving 8 bases unmatched. CDR3 sequence (DNA): TGCGCCAGCAGCACGGGACAGGACAGGGGCACTGAAGCTTTCTTT. Protein product: CASSTGQDRGTEAFF. Filled out from reference TRBV5-1 and TRBJ1-1, the complete variable domain reads KAGVTQTPRYLIKTRGQQVTLSCSPISGHRSVSWYQQTPGQGLQFLFEYFSETQRNKGNFPGRFSGRQFSNSRSEMNVSTLELGDSALYLCASSTGQDRGTEAFFGQGTRLTVV.

There are a few counts of this clonotype. V gene TRBV18 combines with J gene TRBJ1-1, with a weak D call TRBD1 (5 bases). The CDR3 totals 12 residues. Germline CDR1 and CDR2: KGHSH and LQKENI. Trimming pared 1 base from V and 10 bases from J, leaving 10 bases between. CDR3 coding DNA: TGTGCCAGCTCACCACGAAAGGGGAGAGCTTTCTTT. It specifies CASSPRKGRAFF.

The rearrangement links TRBV9 to TRBJ1-2; D gene uncertain. Germline V gene data show CDR1 as SGDLS and CDR2 as YYNGEE. The V and J ends lost 3 bases and 5 bases respectively, with 14 bases between them. The CDR3 covers 14 residues. The CDR3 region has the DNA TGTGCCAGCAGCGCAAGCACAGCTGGGTATGGCTACACCTTC. Translation: CASSASTAGYGYTF.

J is TRBJ2-3 and V is TRBV28; D is unresolved. CDR1 MDHEN and CDR2 SYDVKM come from the germline V gene. V shed 4 bases and J shed 3 bases, with 17 bases lying between them. The CDR3 has 16 amino acids. CDR3 loop: CASSWTYSIGTDTQYF. Written as DNA, the CDR3 is TGTGCCAGCAGTTGGACCTACAGCATAGGTACAGATACGCAGTATTTT.

V usage is TRBV18 and J usage is TRBJ2-3; D remains ambiguous. V lost 3 bases, J lost 1 base, and 8 bases lay in between. The CDR3 has 14 residues. The V gene's germline CDR1 is KGHSH and CDR2 LQKENI. The CDR3 nucleotides are TGTGCCAGCTCACCTCAGAGCGGCACAGATACGCAGTATTTT. Protein product: CASSPQSGTDTQYF.

The rearrangement joins TRBV29-1 to TRBJ2-3; 8 bases agree with TRBD1. CDR1 is SQVTM and CDR2 is ANQGSEA in the germline V gene. V trimming: 6 bases; J trimming: 4 bases; junction bases outside the gene matches: 9. This CDR3 spans 14 amino acids. The CDR3 DNA reads as TGCAGCGTACCAGGGGGCAAGGGCGCAGATACGCAGTATTTT. Amino acid sequence: CSVPGGKGADTQYF.

This clonotype was seen a handful of times. The CDR3 DNA sequence: TGCAGTGCCACGACCGGGACAGGGAATCAGCCCCAGCATTTT. The encoded protein is CSATTGTGNQPQHF. The gene calls are TRBV20-1 and TRBJ1-5; 9 bases align to TRBD1. The length of the CDR3 is 14 residues. CDR1 and CDR2 (germline): DFQATT, SNEGSKA (reference sequence). J was trimmed by 4 bases and V by 6 bases; bases with no gene match: 7.

This clonotype turned up a few times. The V call is TRBV20-1, the J call TRBJ1-5; the match to TRBD1 covers 9 bases. Unmatched junction bases numbered 7, after V lost 5 bases and J lost 2 bases. The V gene's germline CDR1 is DFQATT and CDR2 SNEGSKA (reference sequence). This CDR3 has 15 residues. The CDR3: CSAFTGGRGNQPQHF. The CDR3, as DNA: TGCAGTGCTTTCACAGGGGGCCGCGGCAATCAGCCCCAGCATTTT.

Only a few counts were recorded for this clonotype. V usage is TRBV28 and J usage is TRBJ1-1; D is undetermined. This CDR3 spans 12 amino acids. V lost 10 bases, J lost 3 bases, and 12 bases lay in between. In germline, CDR1 is MDHEN, CDR2 SYDVKM. CDR3 amino acids: CAIQTLYTEAFF. The CDR3 DNA is TGTGCCATCCAGACCCTATACACTGAAGCTTTCTTT. The complete variable domain, with remaining parts taken from reference TRBV28 and TRBJ1-1, reads DVKVTQSSRYLVKRTGEKVFLECVQDMDHENMFWYRQDPGLGLRLIYFSYDVKMKEKGDIPEGYSVSREKKERFSLILESASTNQTSMYLCAIQTLYTEAFFGQGTRLTVV.

The genes are TRBV27 and TRBJ2-1; D unresolved. This CDR3 has 14 residues. The V and J ends lost 0 bases and 7 bases respectively, with 10 bases between them. CDR1 and CDR2 (germline): MNHEY, SMNVEV (reference sequence). DNA of the CDR3: TGTGCCAGCAGTTTATCGCGTCTCCGAAATGAGCAGTTCTTC. This gives the protein CASSLSRLRNEQFF.

This clonotype has just a few counts. The chain uses TRBV20-1 and TRBJ1-2; a weak D match, TRBD1 (5 bases). V gave up 1 base and J gave up 6 bases, with 15 bases separating them. The CDR3 is made up of 14 amino acids. Germline V gene sequence: CDR1 DFQATT, CDR2 SNEGSKA (reference sequence). CDR3 nucleotide sequence: TGCAGTGCTAGAGTCCTCGAGGGGAACGATGGCTACACCTTC. This translates into CSARVLEGNDGYTF.

The rearrangement links TRBV6-5 to TRBJ2-6; the D is unclear. The germline V and J ends were trimmed by 0 bases and 0 bases, with 3 bases remaining between them. Germline-derived CDR1 and CDR2 are MNHEY and SVGAGI. The CDR3 runs to 15 residues. The CDR3: CASSYSTSGANVLTF. CDR3 nucleotides: TGTGCCAGCAGTTACTCGACCTCTGGGGCCAACGTCCTGACTTTC.

In its sample, this clonotype was seen a few times. The CDR3: CASSLAGSPSGNTIYF. CDR3 sequence (DNA): TGTGCCAGCAGCTTAGCAGGAAGTCCCTCTGGAAACACCATATATTTT. J is TRBJ1-3 and V is TRBV7-9, with no clear D. Germline V gene data show CDR1 as SEHNR and CDR2 as FQNEAQ (reference sequence). This CDR3 comprises 16 residues. V gave up 0 bases and J gave up 0 bases, with 9 bases separating them.

This clonotype occurred a few times. V and J are TRBV4-2 and TRBJ1-1; D gene uncertain. From germline, CDR1 is LGHNA and CDR2 YNFKEQ. Trimming removed 0 bases at V and 1 base at J, with 9 bases between. There are 15 residues in the CDR3. The DNA for the CDR3 is TGTGCCAGCAGCCAAGATACGGCATCGAACACTGAAGCTTTCTTT. Translating it yields CASSQDTASNTEAFF.

This clonotype was seen repeatedly, ten times or more. The chain recombines TRBV29-1 with TRBJ1-3, with a possible D match to TRBD1 (5 bases). Per the germline V gene, CDR1 is SQVTM and CDR2 is ANQGSEA. V was cut by 6 bases and J by 5 bases, with 20 bases left in between. There are 15 residues in the CDR3. CDR3 amino acids: CSVVDPLTARNTIYF. In DNA form, the CDR3 reads TGCAGCGTCGTTGACCCACTGACAGCTCGAAACACCATATATTTT.

This chain connects TRBV28 to TRBJ1-1; D call uncertain. V gave up 1 base and J gave up 10 bases, with 22 bases separating them. Germline V gives CDR1 MDHEN, CDR2 SYDVKM. CDR3 size: 16 residues. CDR3 protein: CASSLSNGLTSDGAFF. For the CDR3, the DNA is TGTGCCAGCAGTTTATCTAACGGGTTGACGAGTGACGGAGCTTTCTTT. The full variable domain, rest sourced from reference TRBV28 and TRBJ1-1, is DVKVTQSSRYLVKRTGEKVFLECVQDMDHENMFWYRQDPGLGLRLIYFSYDVKMKEKGDIPEGYSVSREKKERFSLILESASTNQTSMYLCASSLSNGLTSDGAFFGQGTRLTVV.

The sample holds a few counts of this clonotype. The chain combines TRBV9 with TRBJ1-1; the match to TRBD1 covers 9 bases. Germline CDR1 and CDR2: SGDLS and YYNGEE. This CDR3 spans 14 amino acids. The V gene end was trimmed by 3 bases and the J gene end by 5 bases; junction bases not matched to a gene: 5. DNA for the CDR3: TGTGCCAGCAGCGCGCGACAGGGGGATACTGAAGCTTTCTTT. This encodes CASSARQGDTEAFF. The complete variable domain, with remaining parts taken from reference TRBV9 and TRBJ1-1, reads DSGVTQTPKHLITATGQRVTLRCSPRSGDLSVYWYQQSLDQGLQFLIQYYNGEERAKGNILERFSAQQFPDLHSELNLSSLELGDSALYFCASSARQGDTEAFFGQGTRLTVV.

CDR3 amino acids: CSGTMDSSGNTIYF. The DNA of the CDR3 is TGCAGCGGGACCATGGACAGCTCTGGAAACACCATATATTTT. The chain recombines TRBV29-1 with TRBJ1-3; weak D call: TRBD1 (6 bases). Germline V gives CDR1 SQVTM, CDR2 ANQGSEA. CDR3 length equals 14 residues. Trimming took 7 bases from V and 0 from J, leaving 13 bases between them.

This clonotype was recorded a few times. This rearrangement joins TRBV29-1 to TRBJ2-5; TRBD2 aligns across 7 bases. The V segment lost 0 bases and the J segment 2 bases; nucleotides outside the gene matches: 9. CDR3 length equals 16 residues. Germline values: CDR1 SQVTM, CDR2 ANQGSEA. The CDR3 sequence: CSVEDLWASGQETQYF. The CDR3 bases are TGCAGCGTTGAAGATCTGTGGGCTAGCGGACAAGAGACCCAGTACTTC.

Points on this clonotype: Germline and junction disagree at one end, which may indicate a read error. The CDR3 sequence: CSVKVQSSRANVLTF. DNA of the CDR3: TGCAGCGTGAAAGTACAGAGCTCTAGGGCCAACGTCCTGACTTTC. The genes are TRBV29-1 and TRBJ2-6; no clear D. CDR1 is SQVTM, CDR2 ANQGSEA, per germline. This CDR3 contains 15 residues. The full variable domain, rest sourced from reference TRBV29-1 and TRBJ2-6, is SAVISQKPSRDICQRGTSLTIQCQVDSQVTMMFWYRQQPGQSLTLIATANQGSEATYESGFVIDKFPISRPNLTFSTLTVSNMSPEDSSIYLCSVKVQSSRANVLTFGAGSRLTVL.